The next 10 T cell receptor beta chains were all read from a single sample in a study of T cell responses to AZD1222 COVID-19 vaccine. Profiled with immunoSEQ multiplex PCR; TCRdb holds only in-frame clones, not every one. The sample consists of under 150,000 clones, 88% of them appearing once. Source: peripheral blood, taken on day 0 of MenACWY control vaccination. The receptors shown here come from an adult in good health.

This sequence joins TRBV6-5 and TRBJ1-1, with D unclear. This CDR3 spans 13 amino acids. Deletions cut 6 bases from V and 1 base from J, with 9 bases between. Germline CDR1 and CDR2: MNHEY and SVGAGI. The chain's CDR3 is CASRPPGNTEAFF. In DNA form, the CDR3 reads TGTGCCAGCAGACCCCCGGGGAACACTGAAGCTTTCTTT.

The J gene is TRBJ2-7, the V gene TRBV3-1 (or the pseudogene TRBV3-2); 9 bases line up with TRBD1. The germline V gene has CDR1 LGHDT and CDR2 YNNKEL (reference sequence). CDR3 length: 13 amino acids. V gave up 7 bases and J gave up 3 bases; unmatched junction bases: 4. CDR3 in amino acids: CASKGTGIYEQYF. CDR3 DNA sequence: TGTGCCAGCAAAGGGACAGGGATCTACGAGCAGTACTTC.

This clone was counted a single time. CDR3 residues: CASSFEPGSGDEQYF. For the CDR3, the DNA is TGTGCCAGCAGCTTCGAACCCGGGTCGGGGGACGAGCAGTACTTC. The chain joins TRBV5-5 to TRBJ2-7; maybe TRBD2 (6 bases). The V and J ends lost 2 bases and 5 bases respectively, with 17 bases between them. The germline CDR1 and CDR2 sequences are SGHKS and YYEKEE (reference sequence). This CDR3 contains 15 residues. The full variable domain, in which reference TRBV5-5 and TRBJ2-7 provide the parts outside the CDR3, is DAGVTQSPTHLIKTRGQQVTLRCSPISGHKSVSWYQQVLGQGPQFIFQYYEKEERGRGNFPDRFSARQFPNYSSELNVNALLLGDSALYLCASSFEPGSGDEQYFGPGTRLTVT.

The chain has TRBV6-5 and TRBJ2-7, with D maybe TRBD1 (5 bases). V was trimmed by 0 bases and J by 2 bases, leaving 8 bases between them. CDR1 and CDR2 (germline): MNHEY, SVGAGI. The CDR3 totals 14 residues. CDR3 in amino acids: CASSYSTGPYEQYF. The CDR3 nucleotides read TGTGCCAGCAGTTACTCTACAGGACCCTACGAGCAGTACTTC.

V and J are TRBV6-5 and TRBJ2-7; either TRBD1 or TRBD2 may supply D (5 bases each). Germline V gene lookup returns CDR1 MNHEY and CDR2 SVGAGI. V was pared by 7 bases and J by 1 base, with 14 bases between. The CDR3 has 14 amino acids. This CDR3 is CASTEGSISYEQYF. The DNA for the CDR3 is TGTGCCAGCACCGAGGGGAGTATTTCCTACGAGCAGTACTTC.

This clone was counted only a few times. The genes are TRBV3-1 (or the pseudogene TRBV3-2) and TRBJ2-7; TRBD2 matches at 7 bases. After removal of 3 bases from V and 1 base from J, the junction contained 6 bases not matched to a gene. Germline V gene data show CDR1 as LGHDT and CDR2 as YNNKEL (reference sequence). CDR3 size: 15 residues. CDR3 in amino acids: CASSHIAGRSYEQYF. The CDR3 nucleotides are TGTGCCAGCAGCCACATAGCGGGTAGATCCTACGAGCAGTACTTC.

The V gene is TRBV7-3, the J gene TRBJ1-1; D is ambiguous. The germline CDR1 and CDR2 sequences are SGHTA and FQGTGA. This CDR3 region has 13 residues. V dropped 3 bases and J dropped 3 bases, with 8 bases sitting between them. CDR3 DNA: TGTGCCAGCAGCTTGGTAGTCGACACTGAAGCTTTCTTT. Amino acids: CASSLVVDTEAFF.

The J gene is TRBJ2-3, the V gene TRBV5-1; maybe TRBD2 (5 bases). Trimming stripped 2 bases from V and 0 bases from J, with 10 bases between. The CDR3 sequence is 15 residues long. Germline values: CDR1 SGHRS, CDR2 YFSETQ. Written as DNA, the CDR3 is TGCGCCAGCAGCTTCCAGGAGGCCAGCACAGATACGCAGTATTTT. Translation: CASSFQEASTDTQYF.

CDR3 coding DNA: TGTGCCAGCAGTTACTCAGACGGACCCTACGAGCAGTACTTC. Its translation is CASSYSDGPYEQYF. This chain links TRBV6-5 with TRBJ2-7; D call uncertain. The CDR3 is 14 residues long. Between the trimmed V and J ends, which lost 0 bases and 2 bases, there was a span of 8 bases. Per germline, CDR1 MNHEY and CDR2 SVGAGI.

The V gene is TRBV19, the J gene TRBJ2-7; D might be TRBD1 (5 bases). Trimming took off 4 bases at V and 1 base at J, with 5 bases between the two ends. The CDR3 totals 12 residues. Per the germline V gene, CDR1 is LNHDA and CDR2 is SQIVND (reference sequence). CDR3 amino acids: CASSTGSYEQYF. The CDR3 DNA reads TGTGCCAGTAGTACAGGGTCCTACGAGCAGTACTTC. The full variable domain, completed using reference TRBV19 and TRBJ2-7, is DGGITQSPKYLFRKEGQNVTLSCEQNLNHDAMYWYRQDPGQGLRLIYYSQIVNDFQKGDIAEGYSVSREKKESFPLTVTSAQKNPTAFYLCASSTGSYEQYFGPGTRLTVT.